This paragraph reports one T cell receptor (beta chain). This record comes from a study of blood T cell repertoires in COVID-19. Assay: immunoSEQ multiplex PCR; the TCRdb copy retains only in-frame clones and omits some. The sample lists about 210,000 clones, about 81% occurring once. The source material was peripheral blood. The TCR originated in a woman in her 70s with COVID-19, enrolled during active disease.

The CDR3 region is CASSSLASATDTQYF. CDR3 DNA sequence: TGTGCCAGCAGCTCTTTAGCGTCAGCCACAGATACGCAGTATTTT. The rearrangement uses TRBV7-9 and TRBJ2-3; D is possibly TRBD2 (5 bases). The V gene lost 4 bases and the J gene lost 2 bases, with 13 bases spanning the gap. The CDR3 length is 15 residues. Germline-derived CDR1 and CDR2 are SEHNR and FQNEAQ (reference sequence).